The clone carrying this T cell receptor (beta chain) has just one count. Clones were sequenced by immunoSEQ multiplex PCR, and TCRdb holds only the in-frame ones, with some missing. The sample lists over 120,000 clones; roughly nine tenths were seen once. These data are taken from a study of blood T cell repertoires in COVID-19. The clonotype comes from a human donor in a cohort sampled during active COVID-19. Material: peripheral blood.

CDR3 nucleotides: TGCGCCAGCAGCTTGGACGGGGGGGAGGTAGATACGCAGTATTTT. Protein sequence: CASSLDGGEVDTQYF. This chain uses TRBV5-1 with TRBJ2-3; 8 bases match TRBD2. Germline values: CDR1 SGHRS, CDR2 YFSETQ. After removal of 0 bases from V and 5 bases from J, the junction contained 5 bases not matched to a gene. The CDR3 is made up of 15 amino acids. Using reference TRBV5-1 and TRBJ2-3 for the parts outside the CDR3, the full variable domain is KAGVTQTPRYLIKTRGQQVTLSCSPISGHRSVSWYQQTPGQGLQFLFEYFSETQRNKGNFPGRFSGRQFSNSRSEMNVSTLELGDSALYLCASSLDGGEVDTQYFGPGTRLTVL.